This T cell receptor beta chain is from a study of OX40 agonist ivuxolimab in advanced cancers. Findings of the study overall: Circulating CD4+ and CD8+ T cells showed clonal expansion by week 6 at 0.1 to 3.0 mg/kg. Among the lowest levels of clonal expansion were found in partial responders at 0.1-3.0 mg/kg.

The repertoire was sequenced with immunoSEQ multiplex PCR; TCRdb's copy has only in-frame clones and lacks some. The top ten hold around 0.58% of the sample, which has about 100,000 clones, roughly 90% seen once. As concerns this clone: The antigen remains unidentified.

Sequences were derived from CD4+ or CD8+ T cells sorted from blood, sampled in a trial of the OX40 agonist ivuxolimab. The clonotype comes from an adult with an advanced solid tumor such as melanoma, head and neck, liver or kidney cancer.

The CDR3, as DNA: TGTGCCAGCTCACCACAGCCCTGGGGCGGTCCTTTGAACACTGAAGCTTTCTTT. This gives the protein CASSPQPWGGPLNTEAFF. The J gene is TRBJ1-1, the V gene TRBV18; tentatively, D is TRBD1 (5 bases). Per germline, CDR1 KGHSH and CDR2 LQKENI. The CDR3 has 18 residues. V was clipped by 1 base and J by 0 bases, with 18 bases between them.